This entry is about one TCR beta chain. This entry comes from a study of cytomegalovirus exposure and HLA in healthy donors. It was with 60 Vbeta and 13 Jbeta primers that the PCR ran. TCRdb's table, derived via immunoSEQ multiplex PCR, lists solely in-frame clones and lacks some. The sample lists about 140,000 clones; about 70% were seen once. The CDR3 is 13 residues long. CDR1 and CDR2 from the germline V gene are GTSNPN and SVGIG (reference sequence). Germline trimming cut 5 bases from V and 2 bases from J; bases unmatched to any gene: 1. The gene calls are TRBV30 and TRBJ2-1, with 9 bases matching TRBD1. The receptor was isolated from a middle-aged woman in good health and CMV-seronegative. The material sequenced was PBMCs. The CDR3 here is CAWGQGTYNEQFF. The CDR3 nucleotides read TGTGCCTGGGGACAGGGGACCTACAATGAGCAGTTCTTC.